This passage covers 5 T cell receptor beta chains from one sample sequenced in a study of cytomegalovirus exposure and HLA in healthy donors. Amplification used 60 Vbeta primers and 13 Jbeta primers. This table comes from immunoSEQ multiplex PCR, and its TCRdb copy is limited to in-frame clones, with some not included. The sample has 150,000 to 200,000 clones, approximately 86% seen once. The sequenced material came from PBMCs. All receptors derive from a woman under 30 in good health and CMV-seronegative.

The chain couples TRBV25-1 to TRBJ2-1; the D gene is possibly TRBD2 (5 bases). There are 14 residues in the CDR3. V lost 3 bases and J lost 2, with 8 bases in between. The V gene's germline CDR1 is MGHDK and CDR2 SYGVNS. The CDR3 spells CASSEVAPYNEQFF. CDR3 sequence (DNA): TGTGCCAGCAGTGAGGTAGCGCCCTACAATGAGCAGTTCTTC.

The gene calls are TRBV30 and TRBJ1-1, with a possible D match to TRBD1 (5 bases). The germline V gene encodes CDR1 GTSNPN and CDR2 SVGIG (reference sequence). Trimming removed 4 bases at V and 4 bases at J, with 7 bases between. The CDR3 covers 11 residues. The CDR3 nucleotides read TGTGCCTGGACAGGGTTCACTGAAGCTTTCTTT. Translating it yields CAWTGFTEAFF. The full variable domain, rest sourced from reference TRBV30 and TRBJ1-1, is SQTIHQWPATLVQPVGSPLSLECTVEGTSNPNLYWYRQAAGRGLQLLFYSVGIGQISSEVPQNLSASRPQDRQFILSSKKLLLSDSGFYLCAWTGFTEAFFGQGTRLTVV.

The genes are TRBV30 and TRBJ2-1; possible D gene TRBD2, 6 bases. This CDR3 has 17 amino acids. Looked up from germline, CDR1 is GTSNPN and CDR2 is SVGIG (reference sequence). V was clipped by 0 bases and J by 0 bases, with 15 bases between them. CDR3 amino acids: CAWSVGGGTPSYNEQFF. The CDR3 bases are TGTGCCTGGAGTGTTGGGGGTGGGACTCCCTCCTACAATGAGCAGTTCTTC.

The table lists this clone with a count of one. The chain carries TRBV6-1 and TRBJ2-7; 10 positions match TRBD2. The CDR3 is 15 residues long. The V segment lost 3 bases and the J segment 6 bases; nucleotides outside the gene matches: 8. The germline CDR1 and CDR2 sequences are MNHNS and SASEGT. DNA of the CDR3: TGTGCCAGCAGTGATAGGGGACTAGCGACGGGCGAGCAGTACTTC. Translated: CASSDRGLATGEQYF.

V usage is TRBV19 and J usage is TRBJ1-1; D is unresolved. The CDR3 loop spans 12 amino acids. Trimming removed 1 base at V and 7 bases at J, with 7 bases between. The V gene's germline CDR1 is LNHDA and CDR2 SQIVND (reference sequence). In DNA form, the CDR3 reads TGTGCCAGTAGTATAGGCCCGCGTGAAGCTTTCTTT. Residues: CASSIGPREAFF.